Each of the 22 T cell receptor beta chains below was sequenced from the same sample in a study of cytomegalovirus exposure and HLA in healthy donors (TCRdb year 2017). Library construction relied on the immunoSEQ multiplex PCR assay. TCRdb retrieved this table from immuneACCESS and kept in-frame rearrangements only. Not all clones are present; in checked studies, unresolved V genes account for under half, and no reason is known for the remainder. The sample records about 150,000 clones, roughly 90% of which are singletons. The ten largest clones capture 20% to 25% of the sample. The sample consisted of PBMCs. Source of these receptors: a man aged 18 to 35 in good health and CMV-seropositive.

V usage is TRBV7-3 and J usage is TRBJ2-3; D may be TRBD1 (5 bases). CDR1 is SGHTA and CDR2 is FQGTGA in the germline V gene. This CDR3 spans 13 amino acids. Trimming removed 5 bases at V and 6 bases at J, with 12 bases between. The CDR3 spells CASSGQPGDTQYF. The CDR3 DNA follows: TGTGCCAGCAGCGGACAACCTGGGGATACGCAGTATTTT.

For the CDR3, the DNA is TGCGCCAGCAGCCGGGACAGGCTTAACAATGAGCAGTTCTTC. The encoded protein is CASSRDRLNNEQFF. V gene TRBV5-1 combines with J gene TRBJ2-1; 8 bases are a match to TRBD1. The germline gives CDR1 SGHRS, CDR2 YFSETQ. The CDR3 totals 14 residues. After removal of 4 bases from V and 5 bases from J, the junction contained 5 bases not matched to a gene.

The chain is built from TRBV2 and TRBJ2-3; 8 positions agree with TRBD2. This CDR3 is 15 amino acids long. The germline V gene has CDR1 SNHLY and CDR2 FYNNEI. With 6 bases clipped from V and 2 bases from J, the junction kept 7 bases outside the gene matches. The CDR3 region has the DNA TGTGCCAGCAGCGATGGACTAGCATACACAGATACGCAGTATTTT. Translating it yields CASSDGLAYTDTQYF.

This chain's CDR3 is CSVGEGSDIQYF. CDR3 in DNA: TGCAGCGTTGGGGAGGGGTCAGACATTCAGTACTTC. The chain links TRBV29-1 to TRBJ2-4; 7 nucleotides agree with TRBD2. The CDR3 length is 12 residues. The junction had 5 bases not matched to a gene; V was cut back by 4 bases and J by 8 bases. Germline loops: CDR1 SQVTM, CDR2 ANQGSEA.

This clone was recorded a few times. The chain has TRBV7-2 and TRBJ1-6; TRBD1 matches at 8 bases. The CDR3 is made up of 15 amino acids. V lost 5 bases, J lost 9 bases, and 9 bases stayed unmatched. CDR1 and CDR2 (germline): SGHTA, FQGNSA. The CDR3 DNA reads as TGTGCCAGCAGCGGAAGACAGGGGACGCGTTCACCCCTCCACTTT. This translates into CASSGRQGTRSPLHF.

The chain links TRBV29-1 to TRBJ1-3, with D perhaps TRBD1 (5 bases). The V gene's germline CDR1 is SQVTM and CDR2 ANQGSEA. Trimming took 6 bases from V and 0 from J, leaving 15 bases between them. The CDR3 is made up of 15 amino acids. In DNA form, the CDR3 reads TGCAGCGTCGCAACGGGACTCCGCTCTGGAAACACCATATATTTT. Translated, it gives CSVATGLRSGNTIYF. Full variable domain (rest looked up from reference TRBV29-1 and TRBJ1-3): SAVISQKPSRDICQRGTSLTIQCQVDSQVTMMFWYRQQPGQSLTLIATANQGSEATYESGFVIDKFPISRPNLTFSTLTVSNMSPEDSSIYLCSVATGLRSGNTIYFGEGSWLTVV.

V and J are TRBV5-1 and TRBJ2-1; D unclear. Germline V CDR1 and CDR2: SGHRS, YFSETQ. This CDR3 has 15 residues. Trimming shortened V by 4 bases and J by 2 bases, and 13 bases separated the two germline ends. CDR3 bases: TGCGCCAGCAGCCCGTCACCAGTTACCTACAATGAGCAGTTCTTC. Translation gives CASSPSPVTYNEQFF.

CDR3 residues: CASSLTGGTSVQETQYF. CDR3 coding DNA: TGTGCCAGCAGCTTAACTGGAGGGACTAGCGTTCAAGAGACCCAGTACTTC. The chain couples TRBV7-3 to TRBJ2-5, with 10 bases lining up with TRBD2. The CDR3 has 17 residues. Germline lookup yields CDR1 SGHTA and CDR2 FQGTGA. Trimming at V came to 0 bases and at J to 2 bases, leaving 6 bases not matched to a gene.

The rearrangement joins TRBV28 to TRBJ2-1, with D maybe TRBD1 (6 bases). The CDR3 sequence is 19 residues long. With 3 bases removed from V and 2 bases from J, the gap between germline ends came to 23 bases. Per germline, CDR1 MDHEN and CDR2 SYDVKM. The CDR3 DNA reads TGTGCCAGCAGTTTCCTCCCTGATCCCCAGGGGAGTACCTACAATGAGCAGTTCTTC. Amino acid sequence: CASSFLPDPQGSTYNEQFF.

The genes are TRBV7-2 and TRBJ2-1; 11 bases map to TRBD2. With V trimmed by 5 bases and J by 7 bases, 13 bases remained unmatched. CDR1 and CDR2 (germline): SGHTA, FQGNSA. CDR3 length: 17 amino acids. CDR3 sequence reads: CASSLGVLAGGGNEQFF. The CDR3 DNA is TGTGCCAGCAGCCTAGGAGTTCTAGCGGGAGGTGGGAATGAGCAGTTCTTC.

The gene calls are TRBV7-3 and TRBJ2-1, with 13 bases matching TRBD2. The V gene's germline CDR1 is SGHTA and CDR2 FQGTGA. Trimming took 6 bases from V and 10 from J; bases not matched to a gene: 9. The CDR3 spans 15 residues. The CDR3 loop reads CASSPGTSGNVEQFF. As DNA, the CDR3 is TGTGCCAGCAGTCCCGGGACTAGCGGGAACGTGGAGCAGTTCTTC.

The chain uses TRBV6-1 and TRBJ1-2; TRBD1 might be the D (5 bases). Germline V lookup: CDR1 MNHNS, CDR2 SASEGT. Trimming removed 8 bases at V and 8 bases at J, with 21 bases between. The CDR3 totals 14 residues. CDR3 sequence reads: CASLTVASSRGYTF. CDR3 sequence (DNA): TGTGCCAGCTTGACAGTTGCATCTAGTCGGGGCTACACCTTC.

V gene TRBV14 combines with J gene TRBJ1-2; 9 positions match TRBD1. The V gene end was trimmed by 4 bases and the J gene end by 4 bases; junction bases not matched to a gene: 7. The V gene's germline CDR1 is SGHDN and CDR2 FVKESK. The CDR3 sequence is 15 residues long. The DNA for the CDR3 is TGTGCCAGCAGCCCCAGGACAGGGGTGGCCTATGGCTACACCTTC. Translated, it gives CASSPRTGVAYGYTF.

In this sample, this clone turned up a few times. Here the CDR3 DNA reads TGTGCTAGTGGTTTGTCTCGAGATCAGCCCCAGCATTTT. Amino acid sequence: CASGLSRDQPQHF. The genes are TRBV12-5 and TRBJ1-5; D unresolved. This CDR3 is 13 amino acids long. The V end was cut by 2 bases, the J end by 5 bases, with 7 bases between. In germline, CDR1 is LGHNT, CDR2 FRNRAP. Full variable domain (remainder filled in from reference TRBV12-5 and TRBJ1-5): DARVTQTPRHKVTEMGQEVTMRCQPILGHNTVFWYRQTMMQGLELLAYFRNRAPLDDSGMPKDRFSAEMPDATLATLKIQPSEPRDSAVYFCASGLSRDQPQHFGDGTRLSIL.

The gene calls are TRBV11-2 and TRBJ1-6, with TRBD1 identical over 12 bases. This CDR3 spans 16 amino acids. The germline V gene encodes CDR1 SGHAT and CDR2 FQNNGV. J gave up 9 bases and V 6 bases, and 9 bases lay outside the gene matches. CDR3 DNA sequence: TGTGCCAGCAGGGCCCGGGACAGGGGGCTCGGTTCACCCCTCCACTTT. It translates to CASRARDRGLGSPLHF.

The genes are TRBV27 and TRBJ2-5; 7 bases line up with TRBD2. The germline V gene encodes CDR1 MNHEY and CDR2 SMNVEV (reference sequence). The V gene end was trimmed by 5 bases and the J gene end by 1 base; junction bases not matched to a gene: 4. The CDR3 spans 14 residues. CDR3 residues: CASSPGLVQETQYF. The CDR3 DNA reads TGTGCCAGCAGTCCCGGACTAGTCCAAGAGACCCAGTACTTC.

This CDR3 reads CATQGYEPETQYF. The CDR3 region has the DNA TGTGCCACACAGGGGTACGAGCCAGAGACCCAGTACTTC. This chain links TRBV6-6 with TRBJ2-5; the match to TRBD1 covers 7 bases. V was pared by 10 bases and J by 4 bases, with 9 bases of the junction left unmatched. Germline V lookup: CDR1 MNHNY, CDR2 SVGAGI (reference sequence). The CDR3 is 13 residues long.

The table lists this clone with a count of one. The rearrangement links TRBV5-6 to TRBJ1-2; 8 bases match TRBD1. The CDR3 is made up of 16 amino acids. The germline V gene encodes CDR1 SGHDT and CDR2 YYEEEE. J lost 0 bases, V lost 2 bases, and 6 bases had no gene match. This CDR3 reads CASSFRWDRPNYGYTF. DNA of the CDR3: TGTGCCAGCAGCTTCCGCTGGGACAGGCCTAACTATGGCTACACCTTC.

The chain uses TRBV28 and TRBJ1-5; TRBD1 might be the D (6 bases). CDR3 length equals 16 residues. Germline V gene sequence: CDR1 MDHEN, CDR2 SYDVKM. V was cut by 2 bases and J by 6 bases, with 17 bases left in between. CDR3: CASSLPATGGGQPQHF. The DNA for the CDR3 is TGTGCCAGCAGTTTACCCGCGACAGGAGGAGGTCAGCCCCAGCATTTT.

This clone showed up just once. Written as DNA, the CDR3 is TGTGCCTGGAGTACCGGGACAGGGGACTATGGCTACACCTTC. Its translation is CAWSTGTGDYGYTF. The V call is TRBV30, the J call TRBJ1-2; 10 bases map to TRBD1. The CDR3 spans 14 residues. The V segment lost 2 bases and the J segment 3 bases; nucleotides outside the gene matches: 3. Germline assignment: CDR1 GTSNPN and CDR2 SVGIG (reference sequence).

The chain's CDR3 is CATSDREGYNEQFF. CDR3 nucleotides: TGTGCCACCTCGGACAGGGAGGGGTACAATGAGCAGTTCTTC. V usage is TRBV19 and J usage is TRBJ2-1; D may be TRBD1 (8 bases). The CDR3 loop spans 14 amino acids. From germline, CDR1 is LNHDA and CDR2 SQIVND (reference sequence). V was pared by 10 bases and J by 4 bases, with 17 bases between. Using reference TRBV19 and TRBJ2-1 for the parts outside the CDR3, the full variable domain is DGGITQSPKYLFRKEGQNVTLSCEQNLNHDAMYWYRQDPGQGLRLIYYSQIVNDFQKGDIAEGYSVSREKKESFPLTVTSAQKNPTAFYLCATSDREGYNEQFFGPGTRLTVL.

This chain links TRBV5-1 with TRBJ1-2; 8 bases align to TRBD1. Looked up from germline, CDR1 is SGHRS and CDR2 is YFSETQ. This CDR3 has 16 residues. Trimming removed 0 bases from V and 2 bases from J; junction bases left unmatched: 6. The CDR3, as DNA: TGCGCCAGCAGCTTGGGTGGGACAGGCGGCAACTATGGCTACACCTTC. It yields the protein CASSLGGTGGNYGYTF.